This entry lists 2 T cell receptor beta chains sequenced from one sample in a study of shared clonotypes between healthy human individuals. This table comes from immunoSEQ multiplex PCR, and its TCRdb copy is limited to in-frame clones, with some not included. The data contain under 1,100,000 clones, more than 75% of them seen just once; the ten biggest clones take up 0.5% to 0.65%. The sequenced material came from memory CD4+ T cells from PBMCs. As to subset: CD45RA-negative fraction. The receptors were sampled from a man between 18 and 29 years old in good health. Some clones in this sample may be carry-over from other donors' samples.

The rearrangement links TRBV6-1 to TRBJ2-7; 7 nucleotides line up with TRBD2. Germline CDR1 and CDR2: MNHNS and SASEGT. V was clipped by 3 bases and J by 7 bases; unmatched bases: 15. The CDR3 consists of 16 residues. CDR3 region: CASSERFAGAPREQYF. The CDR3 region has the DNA TGTGCCAGCAGTGAGAGGTTCGCGGGAGCCCCTCGGGAGCAGTACTTC.

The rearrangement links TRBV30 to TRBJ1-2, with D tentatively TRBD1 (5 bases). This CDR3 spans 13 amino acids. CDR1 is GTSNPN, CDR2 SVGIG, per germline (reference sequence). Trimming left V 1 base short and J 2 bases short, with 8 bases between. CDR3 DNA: TGTGCCTGGAGTGGGGAGGGGAACTATGGCTACACCTTC. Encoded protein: CAWSGEGNYGYTF.